Listed here are 30 T cell receptor beta chains from one sample, sequenced in a study of T cell responses to AZD1222 COVID-19 vaccine. Clones were read by immunoSEQ multiplex PCR, and TCRdb kept only the in-frame ones, dropping some. The sample yields some 130,000 clones, approximately 90% seen once. Sequenced here: peripheral blood, sampled on day 0 of AZD1222 vaccination. These receptors originate from an adult in good health.

The rearrangement links TRBV25-1 to TRBJ2-2, with unresolved D. V lost 6 bases to trimming and J lost 2 bases, with 4 bases between them. The germline CDR1 and CDR2 sequences are MGHDK and SYGVNS. The CDR3 is made up of 12 amino acids. The CDR3 region has the DNA TGTGCCAGCAGGGAAAACACCGGGGAGCTGTTTTTT. Protein: CASRENTGELFF.

This rearrangement joins TRBV6-5 to TRBJ1-3; no definite D call. Trimming took 8 bases from V and 0 from J, leaving 14 bases between them. Germline CDR1 is MNHEY and CDR2 is SVGAGI. The CDR3 loop spans 15 amino acids. The CDR3 DNA reads as TGTGCCAGCTCACCGCCCGACGTCTCTGGAAACACCATATATTTT. Its translation: CASSPPDVSGNTIYF.

The genes are TRBV2 and TRBJ1-2; 8 positions agree with TRBD1. Trimming cost V 7 bases and J 4 bases; bases outside gene matches: 8. The CDR3 is made up of 14 amino acids. CDR1 is SNHLY and CDR2 is FYNNEI in the germline V gene. The CDR3 DNA follows: TGTGCCAGCATGTCAGGGGGCGCTGGCTATGGCTACACCTTC. It specifies CASMSGGAGYGYTF.

The genes are TRBV7-9 and TRBJ2-3, with D maybe TRBD2 (5 bases). The CDR3 totals 14 residues. V lost 5 bases and J lost 3, with 12 bases in between. Germline V gene sequence: CDR1 SEHNR, CDR2 FQNEAQ (reference sequence). CDR3 residues: CASSPAGLTDTQYF. Written as DNA, the CDR3 is TGTGCCAGCAGCCCCGCAGGACTTACAGATACGCAGTATTTT.

V usage is TRBV2 and J usage is TRBJ2-2; 8 bases align to TRBD1. Per germline, CDR1 SNHLY and CDR2 FYNNEI. CDR3 length: 16 residues. The junction had 5 bases not matched to a gene; V was cut back by 2 bases and J by 3 bases. CDR3 residues: CASSEQGAVDTGELFF. CDR3 coding DNA: TGTGCCAGCAGTGAACAGGGGGCGGTAGACACCGGGGAGCTGTTTTTT. The full variable domain, completed using reference TRBV2 and TRBJ2-2, is EPEVTQTPSHQVTQMGQEVILRCVPISNHLYFYWYRQILGQKVEFLVSFYNNEISEKSEIFDDQFSVERPDGSNFTLKIRSTKLEDSAMYFCASSEQGAVDTGELFFGEGSRLTVL.

V and J are TRBV24-1 and TRBJ2-2; D unclear. Trimming pared 0 bases from V and 8 bases from J, leaving 3 bases between. The germline V gene has CDR1 KGHDR and CDR2 SFDVKD. CDR3 length equals 12 residues. The CDR3 reads CATSDLPGELFF. Here the CDR3 DNA reads TGTGCCACCAGTGATTTGCCTGGGGAGCTGTTTTTT.

The V call is TRBV10-3, the J call TRBJ2-1; 12 bases fit TRBD2. The ends lost 7 bases at V and 0 bases at J; junction bases unmatched: 7. The length of the CDR3 is 17 residues. Germline V lookup: CDR1 ENHRY, CDR2 SYGVKD. The CDR3 loop is CAITGTSGSLSYNEQFF. The CDR3 nucleotides are TGTGCCATCACCGGGACTAGCGGGTCCCTCTCCTACAATGAGCAGTTCTTC.

The chain carries TRBV28 and TRBJ2-1; a weak D match, TRBD1 (6 bases). The length of the CDR3 is 15 residues. V was pared by 4 bases and J by 0 bases, with 10 bases between. Germline CDR1 reads MDHEN; CDR2 reads SYDVKM. CDR3 bases: TGTGCCAGCAGTTCGGGACACCGCTCCTACAATGAGCAGTTCTTC. Translated: CASSSGHRSYNEQFF. Full variable domain (missing parts from reference TRBV28 and TRBJ2-1): DVKVTQSSRYLVKRTGEKVFLECVQDMDHENMFWYRQDPGLGLRLIYFSYDVKMKEKGDIPEGYSVSREKKERFSLILESASTNQTSMYLCASSSGHRSYNEQFFGPGTRLTVL.

In its sample, this clone was seen once. This chain uses TRBV29-1 with TRBJ1-1, with no clear D. V lost 6 bases and J 1 base, leaving 18 bases between the germline ends. The germline gives CDR1 SQVTM, CDR2 ANQGSEA. There are 15 residues in the CDR3. The CDR3: CSVGTPSVENTEAFF. The CDR3 DNA is TGCAGCGTCGGTACCCCGAGCGTAGAGAACACTGAAGCTTTCTTT.

The rearrangement joins TRBV5-1 to TRBJ2-3; D possibly corresponds to TRBD2 (5 bases). V lost 4 bases, J lost 4 bases, and 13 bases lay in between. The length of the CDR3 is 14 residues. Germline loops: CDR1 SGHRS, CDR2 YFSETQ. The CDR3 nucleotides read TGCGCCAGCAGCAAAGACTCCGGGGCAGATACGCAGTATTTT. Residues: CASSKDSGADTQYF.

This CDR3 is CASSFEGNTEAFF. The CDR3 DNA sequence: TGTGCCAGCAGCTTTGAAGGGAACACTGAAGCTTTCTTT. The chain has TRBV7-2 and TRBJ1-1; D gene unclear. CDR1 and CDR2 (germline): SGHTA, FQGNSA. The V and J ends lost 3 bases and 1 base respectively, with 6 bases between them. This CDR3 is built from 13 residues.

The chain uses TRBV28 and TRBJ2-3, with D perhaps TRBD1 or TRBD2 (5 bases each). V lost 3 bases, J lost 3 bases, and 13 bases lay in between. Per the germline V gene, CDR1 is MDHEN and CDR2 is SYDVKM. CDR3 length: 15 residues. CDR3 sequence: CASSFESGRTDTQYF. The CDR3, as DNA: TGTGCCAGCAGTTTCGAGTCAGGGAGAACAGATACGCAGTATTTT.

The chain recombines TRBV4-3 with TRBJ1-1, with TRBD1 identical over 8 bases. There are 20 residues in the CDR3. The V and J ends lost 1 base and 0 bases, in that order; junction bases with no gene match: 16. CDR1 is LGHNA, CDR2 YSLEER, per germline. The CDR3 spells CASSQGLGPGTGFLNTEAFF. The CDR3 bases are TGCGCCAGCAGCCAAGGGCTAGGCCCCGGGACAGGTTTTTTGAACACTGAAGCTTTCTTT.

This rearrangement joins TRBV6-6 to TRBJ2-1; the D gene is possibly TRBD2 (5 bases). The CDR3 loop spans 16 amino acids. The ends were cut back, 2 bases at V and 7 bases at J, with 18 bases in the middle. Germline V gives CDR1 MNHNY, CDR2 SVGAGI (reference sequence). Here the CDR3 reads CASSYKGRGPGNEQFF. CDR3 in DNA: TGTGCCAGCAGTTACAAGGGTCGAGGGCCTGGGAATGAGCAGTTCTTC.

This chain joins TRBV9 and TRBJ2-7; 8 bases line up with TRBD2. J lost 6 bases, V lost 7 bases, and 12 bases had no gene match. Germline V gene sequence: CDR1 SGDLS, CDR2 YYNGEE. This CDR3 region has 14 residues. The CDR3 loop is CASARGTSGTEQYF. CDR3 DNA: TGTGCCAGCGCTAGGGGAACTAGCGGAACCGAGCAGTACTTC.

The chain uses TRBV5-6 and TRBJ2-3; no definite D call. Germline CDR1 and CDR2: SGHDT and YYEEEE. The CDR3 sequence is 13 residues long. The V gene lost 7 bases and the J gene lost 0 bases, with 9 bases spanning the gap. The chain's CDR3 is CASFTESTDTQYF. CDR3 in DNA: TGTGCCAGCTTTACAGAGAGCACAGATACGCAGTATTTT. The complete variable domain, with remaining parts taken from reference TRBV5-6 and TRBJ2-3, reads DAGVTQSPTHLIKTRGQQVTLRCSPKSGHDTVSWYQQALGQGPQFIFQYYEEEERQRGNFPDRFSGHQFPNYSSELNVNALLLGDSALYLCASFTESTDTQYFGPGTRLTVL.

The V gene is TRBV27, the J gene TRBJ1-4, with D possibly being TRBD1 (6 bases). Looked up from germline, CDR1 is MNHEY and CDR2 is SMNVEV (reference sequence). The V end was cut by 3 bases, the J end by 8 bases, with 13 bases between. The CDR3 covers 14 residues. The CDR3 DNA reads TGTGCCAGCAGTTTCGGCAGGGGTGAGGAAAAACTGTTTTTT. Its translation is CASSFGRGEEKLFF.

The chain couples TRBV6-4 to TRBJ1-2, with TRBD1 as a possible D gene (6 bases). In germline, CDR1 is MRHNA, CDR2 SNTAGT. The CDR3 extends over 13 amino acids. V dropped 6 bases and J dropped 3 bases, with 11 bases sitting between them. The chain's CDR3 is CASRAGDDYGYTF. As DNA, the CDR3 is TGTGCCAGCAGGGCAGGGGACGACTATGGCTACACCTTC.

Only one count was recorded for this clone. The gene calls are TRBV28 and TRBJ1-1; D gene ambiguous. This CDR3 region has 12 residues. The germline V gene encodes CDR1 MDHEN and CDR2 SYDVKM. V was clipped by 5 bases and J by 5 bases, with 9 bases between them. The CDR3 coding sequence is TGTGCCAGCAGTCCCTCTTGGACTGAAGCTTTCTTT. Protein product: CASSPSWTEAFF.

The V gene is TRBV27, the J gene TRBJ2-7; 8 bases match TRBD1. The CDR3 spans 14 residues. In germline, CDR1 is MNHEY, CDR2 SMNVEV (reference sequence). J lost 5 bases, V lost 5 bases, and 8 bases had no gene match. In DNA form, the CDR3 reads TGTGCCAGCAGTATATGGGACAGGTTGGACGAGCAGTACTTC. This translates into CASSIWDRLDEQYF.

This clone came up a few times. V gene TRBV10-3 combines with J gene TRBJ1-6; the D is unclear. There are 13 residues in the CDR3. The V end was cut by 0 bases, the J end by 7 bases, with 4 bases between. The germline gives CDR1 ENHRY, CDR2 SYGVKD. CDR3 in DNA: TGTGCCATCAGTGAGTCCCGAAATTCACCCCTCCACTTT. Its protein is CAISESRNSPLHF.

The rearrangement joins TRBV19 to TRBJ2-1, with 7 positions matching TRBD2. Germline lookup yields CDR1 LNHDA and CDR2 SQIVND (reference sequence). The CDR3 is made up of 15 amino acids. J was trimmed by 0 bases and V by 6 bases; bases with no gene match: 5. The CDR3 sequence: CASRLAVSSYNEQFF. The CDR3 region has the DNA TGTGCCAGTAGGCTAGCGGTTAGCTCCTACAATGAGCAGTTCTTC.

This clone was observed a handful of times. The rearrangement joins TRBV5-1 to TRBJ2-3, with TRBD2 matching over 7 bases. This CDR3 region has 13 residues. Germline CDR1 SGHRS, CDR2 YFSETQ. Trimming took 5 bases from V and 4 from J; bases not matched to a gene: 4. The CDR3 sequence: CASSGEGADTQYF. The CDR3 DNA is TGCGCCAGCAGTGGGGAGGGCGCAGATACGCAGTATTTT.

The chain couples TRBV7-3 to TRBJ2-5; 8 nucleotides match TRBD2. The V segment lost 4 bases and the J segment 4 bases; nucleotides outside the gene matches: 8. The CDR3 runs 15 residues. The germline CDR1 and CDR2 sequences are SGHTA and FQGTGA. CDR3 nucleotides: TGTGCCAGCAGCTCAAGCGGGAGTGGTGGAGAGACCCAGTACTTC. Amino acid sequence: CASSSSGSGGETQYF.

CDR3 residues: CASSPTRNYGYTF. The CDR3, as DNA: TGTGCCAGCAGTCCTACCCGTAACTATGGCTACACCTTC. The rearrangement links TRBV28 to TRBJ1-2; D uncertain. Germline lookup yields CDR1 MDHEN and CDR2 SYDVKM. This CDR3 spans 13 amino acids. V lost 5 bases and J lost 1, with 8 bases in between.

The chain links TRBV5-1 to TRBJ1-1; D remains ambiguous. V lost 0 bases and J lost 1, with 7 bases in between. Germline V gene lookup returns CDR1 SGHRS and CDR2 YFSETQ. The CDR3 is made up of 14 amino acids. CDR3 sequence (DNA): TGCGCCAGCAGCTTGGGTTCGGGGAACACTGAAGCTTTCTTT. Amino acid sequence: CASSLGSGNTEAFF.

The chain employs TRBV6-4 and TRBJ2-2; 10 positions agree with TRBD1. The germline CDR1 and CDR2 sequences are MRHNA and SNTAGT. The CDR3 has 15 amino acids. The J segment lost 3 bases and the V segment lost 6 bases, leaving 4 bases of the junction unmatched. The CDR3 nucleotides are TGTGCCAGCAGCCCCGGACAGGGGGACACCGGGGAGCTGTTTTTT. Translation: CASSPGQGDTGELFF.

The chain carries TRBV11-1 and TRBJ2-7, with D perhaps matching TRBD2 (5 bases). Germline lookup yields CDR1 SGHAT and CDR2 FQDESV (reference sequence). The CDR3 covers 13 residues. V was cut by 5 bases and J by 3 bases, with 11 bases left in between. CDR3 in DNA: TGTGCCAGCAGCCCGAGGGTAAGCTACGAGCAGTACTTC. Its protein product is CASSPRVSYEQYF.

The chain has TRBV7-2 and TRBJ1-2; D gene uncertain. The CDR3 runs to 15 residues. V was pared by 4 bases and J by 0 bases, with 12 bases between. CDR1 is SGHTA, CDR2 FQGNSA, per germline. CDR3 DNA sequence: TGTGCCAGCAGCTCGGGTCACGTGACTAACTATGGCTACACCTTC. It encodes CASSSGHVTNYGYTF.

The chain has TRBV7-9 and TRBJ2-1; TRBD2 matches 11 bases. This CDR3 spans 15 amino acids. Germline V CDR1 and CDR2: SEHNR, FQNEAQ (reference sequence). Germline trimming cut 4 bases from V and 3 bases from J; bases unmatched to any gene: 2. The chain's CDR3 is CASSSTSGNYNEQFF. As DNA, the CDR3 is TGTGCCAGCAGCTCGACTAGCGGGAACTACAATGAGCAGTTCTTC. Full variable domain (remainder filled in from reference TRBV7-9 and TRBJ2-1): DTGVSQNPRHKITKRGQNVTFRCDPISEHNRLYWYRQTLGQGPEFLTYFQNEAQLEKSRLLSDRFSAERPKGSFSTLEIQRTEQGDSAMYLCASSSTSGNYNEQFFGPGTRLTVL.